These 10 T cell receptor beta chains share one sample of origin, sequenced in a study of OX40 agonist ivuxolimab in advanced cancers. Using immunoSEQ multiplex PCR, the repertoire was profiled, and TCRdb retains in-frame clones only, with some absent. This table holds 65,000 to 90,000 clones, around 90% found once. The sample here was CD4+ or CD8+ T cells sorted from blood, taken in a trial of the OX40 agonist ivuxolimab. The receptor source for this set is an adult with an advanced solid tumor such as melanoma, head and neck, liver or kidney cancer.

The chain combines TRBV6-5 with TRBJ2-7; maybe TRBD2 (6 bases). The CDR3 loop spans 14 amino acids. Trimming removed 10 bases from V and 4 bases from J, with 20 bases in between. Germline CDR1 MNHEY, CDR2 SVGAGI. CDR3 amino acids: CATQKPGLPYEQYF. Written as DNA, the CDR3 is TGTGCCACCCAAAAGCCGGGACTCCCATACGAGCAGTACTTC.

This clone was picked up one time. V and J are TRBV19 and TRBJ2-4; D possibly corresponds to TRBD2 (6 bases). Germline V lookup: CDR1 LNHDA, CDR2 SQIVND (reference sequence). Trimming took off 7 bases at V and 4 bases at J, with 14 bases between the two ends. This CDR3 comprises 14 residues. The DNA of the CDR3 is TGTGCCAGTAAAGGGGTTAGCGGAAAAAACATTCAGTACTTC. Translation gives CASKGVSGKNIQYF.

The chain recombines TRBV10-3 with TRBJ2-3, with TRBD2 matching over 13 bases. The CDR3 consists of 19 residues. Per germline, CDR1 ENHRY and CDR2 SYGVKD. Trimming took 4 bases from V and 0 from J; bases not matched to a gene: 10. The CDR3, as DNA: TGTGCCATCAGTGTAGCCGGGACTAGCGGGAACCCTAGCACAGATACGCAGTATTTT. Protein sequence: CAISVAGTSGNPSTDTQYF.

The chain has TRBV7-9 and TRBJ2-1, with unresolved D. The CDR3 runs 15 residues. The germline V gene has CDR1 SEHNR and CDR2 FQNEAQ (reference sequence). The germline V and J ends were trimmed by 5 bases and 10 bases, with 21 bases remaining between them. As DNA, the CDR3 is TGTGCCAGCAGCGTAAACCGGGCCCTTAAGGGCGAGCAGTTCTTC. The encoded protein is CASSVNRALKGEQFF.

The J gene is TRBJ2-2, the V gene TRBV30; TRBD2 aligns across 7 bases. J was trimmed by 5 bases and V by 4 bases; bases with no gene match: 13. CDR3 length: 16 residues. The V gene's germline CDR1 is GTSNPN and CDR2 SVGIG (reference sequence). This chain's CDR3 is CAWIRRETSGTGELFF. For the CDR3, the DNA is TGTGCCTGGATACGGCGGGAGACCTCGGGGACCGGGGAGCTGTTTTTT.

V gene TRBV28 combines with J gene TRBJ1-5; 8 bases align to TRBD1. V dropped 5 bases and J dropped 4; count of bases not matched to a gene: 1. The germline gives CDR1 MDHEN, CDR2 SYDVKM. The CDR3 sequence is 13 residues long. For the CDR3, the DNA is TGTGCCAGCAGTACAGGGGGGAATCAGCCCCAGCATTTT. Its translation is CASSTGGNQPQHF.

This clone was found once. The CDR3 DNA is TGTGCCAGCAGTCCCAGCCCGCCCAATGAAAAACTGTTTTTT. Protein: CASSPSPPNEKLFF. The chain employs TRBV28 and TRBJ1-4, with D uncertain. Germline V lookup: CDR1 MDHEN, CDR2 SYDVKM. Trimming took 5 bases from V and 5 from J, leaving 12 bases between them. The CDR3 has 14 amino acids.

The rearrangement joins TRBV5-1 to TRBJ2-1; D is ambiguous. The V end lost 4 bases, the J end lost 0 bases, and 11 bases lay between the germline ends. The CDR3 extends over 15 amino acids. The germline V gene has CDR1 SGHRS and CDR2 YFSETQ. CDR3 sequence reads: CASSTQTPSYNEQFF. The DNA of the CDR3 is TGCGCCAGCAGCACACAAACCCCCTCCTACAATGAGCAGTTCTTC.

The chain combines TRBV28 with TRBJ2-7; D is unclear. V lost 4 bases to trimming and J lost 2 bases, with 12 bases between them. CDR1 and CDR2 (germline): MDHEN, SYDVKM. CDR3 length: 14 amino acids. The CDR3 DNA sequence: TGTGCCAGCAGTTCAACTACGACCGCCTACGAGCAGTACTTC. This sequence encodes CASSSTTTAYEQYF.

The chain carries TRBV7-9 and TRBJ2-7; D perhaps matches TRBD2 (7 bases). This CDR3 is 14 amino acids long. Germline V gene sequence: CDR1 SEHNR, CDR2 FQNEAQ (reference sequence). Trimming took off 4 bases at V and 7 bases at J, with 17 bases between the two ends. This CDR3 is CASSSVGGAREQYF. The CDR3 DNA reads TGTGCCAGCAGCTCTGTAGGGGGGGCGAGGGAGCAGTACTTC. Filled out from reference TRBV7-9 and TRBJ2-7, the complete variable domain reads DTGVSQNPRHKITKRGQNVTFRCDPISEHNRLYWYRQTLGQGPEFLTYFQNEAQLEKSRLLSDRFSAERPKGSFSTLEIQRTEQGDSAMYLCASSSVGGAREQYFGPGTRLTVT.